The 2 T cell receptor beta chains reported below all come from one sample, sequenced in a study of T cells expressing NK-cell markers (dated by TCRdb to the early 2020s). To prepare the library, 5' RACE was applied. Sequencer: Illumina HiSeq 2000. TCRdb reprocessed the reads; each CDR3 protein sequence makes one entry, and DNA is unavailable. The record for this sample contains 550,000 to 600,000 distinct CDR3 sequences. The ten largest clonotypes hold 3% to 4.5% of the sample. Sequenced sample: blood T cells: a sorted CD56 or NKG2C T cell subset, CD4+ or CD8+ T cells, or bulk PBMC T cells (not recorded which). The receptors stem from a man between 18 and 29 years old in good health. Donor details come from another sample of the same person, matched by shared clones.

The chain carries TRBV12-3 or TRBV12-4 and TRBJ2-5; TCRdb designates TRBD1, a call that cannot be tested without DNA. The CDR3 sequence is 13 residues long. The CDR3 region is CASSRWTGETQYF.

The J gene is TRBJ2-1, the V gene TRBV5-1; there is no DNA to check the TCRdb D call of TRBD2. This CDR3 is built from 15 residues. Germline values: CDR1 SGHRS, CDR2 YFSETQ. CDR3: CASSLDGSIPNEQFF.